A selection of T cell receptor beta chains follows, all from one sample in a study of blood T cell repertoires in COVID-19. TCRdb keeps only in-frame clones here, not all; method: immunoSEQ multiplex PCR. The top ten clones hold about 7.9% of a sample with 20,000 or so clones, about 91% of them seen once. What was sequenced was peripheral blood. The receptors here all came from an older man with active COVID-19. Each CDR3 is given without its conserved first and last residue. Each record gives: V gene, J gene, CDR3 protein.

V: TRBV4-3; J: TRBJ2-7; CDR3: ASSQEGGQGAYEQY
V: TRBV27; J: TRBJ2-7; CDR3: ASSPPDRVLEQY
V: TRBV28; J: TRBJ2-7; CDR3: ASSPGHPYEQY
V: TRBV2; J: TRBJ1-2; CDR3: ASSEYSYGYT
V: TRBV5-1; J: TRBJ1-1; CDR3: ASSPGQPSNTEAF
V: TRBV4-2; J: TRBJ1-2; CDR3: ASSLLGQGTPGYT
V: TRBV11-2; J: TRBJ2-1; CDR3: ASSLGFASGGSSYNEQF
V: TRBV7-9; J: TRBJ2-7; CDR3: ASSLARSNYEQY
V: TRBV3-1/TRBV3-2; J: TRBJ1-1; CDR3: ASSQDLGTRAEAF
V: TRBV5-6; J: TRBJ1-5; CDR3: ASSLGPGPAGNQPQH
V: TRBV19; J: TRBJ2-2; CDR3: ASSLGGLVGELF
V: TRBV6-1; J: TRBJ2-3; CDR3: ASSEPGGWADTQY
V: TRBV30; J: TRBJ1-4; CDR3: AWSVAGVKLF
V: TRBV3-1/TRBV3-2; J: TRBJ2-2; CDR3: ASSQDPGGATTGELF
V: TRBV11-2; J: TRBJ1-5; CDR3: ASSLAGNRQPQH
V: TRBV9; J: TRBJ2-3; CDR3: ASSVEDSGGAITDTQY
V: TRBV7-6; J: TRBJ2-1; CDR3: ASSATGGSYNEQF
V: TRBV2; J: TRBJ2-5; CDR3: ASSEAVNSGQETQY
V: TRBV29-1; J: TRBJ2-5; CDR3: SVELTRGQETQY
V: TRBV3-1/TRBV3-2; J: TRBJ1-5; CDR3: ASSQETDGGAQH
V: TRBV19; J: TRBJ2-7; CDR3: ASSRNGQGAEQY
V: TRBV9; J: TRBJ2-1; CDR3: ASSVEVQAYNEQF
V: TRBV29-1; J: TRBJ2-7; CDR3: SVGDSYEQY
V: TRBV28; J: TRBJ1-2; CDR3: ASSLGQYYGYT
V: TRBV7-6; J: TRBJ2-3; CDR3: ASSIGAGLVTDTQY
V: TRBV28; J: TRBJ1-1; CDR3: ASSLPTGMNTEAF
V: TRBV11-1; J: TRBJ2-2; CDR3: ASSSRQGANTGELF
V: TRBV5-1; J: TRBJ2-5; CDR3: ASSLGGGLETQY
V: TRBV9; J: TRBJ2-2; CDR3: ASSSGPTGELF
V: TRBV5-1; J: TRBJ2-7; CDR3: ASSLGGPAYEQY
V: TRBV5-1; J: TRBJ2-7; CDR3: ASSLEGTLHEQY
V: TRBV5-1; J: TRBJ2-7; CDR3: ASSLGGSARPYEQY
V: TRBV7-8; J: TRBJ2-5; CDR3: ASSDRVAGTSETQY
V: TRBV6-5; J: TRBJ2-7; CDR3: ASMGGERGVYEQY
V: TRBV18; J: TRBJ2-5; CDR3: ASSLREGETQY
V: TRBV5-6; J: TRBJ1-1; CDR3: ASSLVPTGTEAF
V: TRBV27; J: TRBJ2-1; CDR3: ASSLSWGGVNEQF